The sequence of this T cell receptor beta chain was determined in a study of regulatory T cells in long-lasting Graves disease. Study-level findings and limits: Newly diagnosed patients had higher TCR diversity than persistent Graves' patients did.

This clonotype was seen at least ten times. Its antigen is as yet unknown. To make TCR beta libraries, researchers used iRepertoire HTBI primers and Arm-PCR of CDR3 regions. TCRdb re-derived calls from the multiplex PCR reads in MiXCR, one entry per CDR3 protein. The sample holds about 210,000 distinct CDR3 sequences, roughly a fifth seen once. Indicated time point: newly diagnosed GD, antithyroid drugs for less than 3 months. RNA extracted from PBMCs served as the sequencing template. CDR1 KGHDR and CDR2 SFDVKD come from the germline V gene. The CDR3 consists of 14 residues. After removal of 4 bases from V and 4 bases from J, the junction contained 6 bases not matched to a gene. These data also formed part of another study, on T cells in Graves' hyperthyroidism and ophthalmopathy. That paper notes: First-round RT-PCR of the TCR CDR3 relied on the HTBI primer set.

The sample here was peripheral blood mononuclear cells (PBMCs), taken at new diagnosis, from a patient treated with antithyroid drugs. This clonotype was sampled from a woman under 40 with Graves disease. V and J are TRBV24-1 and TRBJ2-7, with 7 bases aligning to TRBD1. For the CDR3, the DNA is TGTGCCACCAGTGACTCGGGACAGCTATACGAGCAGTACTTC. It yields the protein CATSDSGQLYEQYF.